The clone carrying this T cell receptor (beta chain) showed up just once. No antigen is known for it. Profiled with immunoSEQ multiplex PCR; TCRdb holds only in-frame clones, not every one. The table has some 1.5 million clones, 95% to 99% seen once. This entry belongs to a study of shared clonotypes between healthy human individuals. General study findings and limits: Several donors held around 5% of naive CD4 clonotypes in common. The study found lower generation probabilities in non-shared clonotypes than in those shared by all four donors.

Germline V gene sequence: CDR1 DFQATT, CDR2 SNEGSKA (reference sequence). The CDR3 has 11 amino acids. Deletions cut 6 bases from V and 8 bases from J, with 13 bases between. Negatively enriched CD4+ T cells were divided by CD45RA into naive and memory. The chain links TRBV20-1 to TRBJ1-2; D is ambiguous. The receptor was derived from a man under 40 in good health. The sequenced sample consisted of naive CD4+ T cells sorted from blood. Subset denoted: CD45RA+ positively selected. The CDR3 spells CSAPRPYGYTF. The DNA of the CDR3 is TGCAGTGCCCCCAGGCCCTACGGCTACACCTTC.